The 21 T cell receptor beta chains in this list originate from one sample, sequenced in a study of PD-1 blockade in classical Hodgkin lymphoma. The time point was: newly diagnosed, previously untreated cHL patient sample. Clones were read by immunoSEQ multiplex PCR, and TCRdb kept only the in-frame ones, dropping some. This table has about 22,000 clones, 90% to 95% appearing once. The sequenced material came from peripheral blood mononuclear cells (PBMCs). These receptors were obtained from a human donor with classical Hodgkin lymphoma.

The CDR3 bases are TGTGCCAGCCGGGGCAATGGCTACACCTTC. Translation gives CASRGNGYTF. V gene TRBV6-6 combines with J gene TRBJ1-2, with a weak D call TRBD1 (5 bases). Germline CDR1 is MNHNY and CDR2 is SVGAGI (reference sequence). Trimming removed 8 bases from V and 6 bases from J, with 7 bases in between. The CDR3 runs to 10 residues.

The rearrangement uses TRBV15 and TRBJ2-3, with 12 nucleotides matching TRBD2. The CDR3 is 17 amino acids. Germline values: CDR1 LNHNV, CDR2 YYDKDF (reference sequence). J lost 5 bases, V lost 5 bases, and 11 bases had no gene match. This CDR3 is CATSRLPLAGGRDTQYF. The DNA for the CDR3 is TGTGCCACCAGCCGGCTTCCCCTAGCGGGGGGGAGAGATACGCAGTATTTT.

In its sample, this clone was seen once. The V and J genes are TRBV19 and TRBJ1-1, with D perhaps TRBD1 (6 bases). CDR1 and CDR2 (germline): LNHDA, SQIVND (reference sequence). The germline V and J ends were trimmed by 10 bases and 0 bases, with 18 bases remaining between them. The CDR3 loop spans 15 amino acids. The CDR3 spells CATAWGAALNTEAFF. The CDR3 coding sequence is TGTGCCACCGCATGGGGGGCGGCTTTGAACACTGAAGCTTTCTTT.

V and J are TRBV20-1 and TRBJ2-1; D uncertain. Trimming shortened V by 6 bases and J by 7 bases, and 10 bases separated the two germline ends. Germline V gives CDR1 DFQATT, CDR2 SNEGSKA (reference sequence). This CDR3 is built from 11 residues. CDR3 sequence: CSAEKQNEQFF. CDR3 nucleotide sequence: TGCAGTGCCGAGAAGCAGAATGAGCAGTTCTTC.

This clone was counted a single time. V gene TRBV13 combines with J gene TRBJ2-7; no reliable D call. V was shortened by 5 bases and J by 2 bases, with 13 bases between the two germline ends. The CDR3 spans 14 residues. The germline V gene has CDR1 PRHDT and CDR2 FYEKMQ (reference sequence). The CDR3 spells CASSLGPATYEQYF. Written as DNA, the CDR3 is TGTGCCAGCAGCCTCGGGCCAGCGACCTACGAGCAGTACTTC.

The chain links TRBV2 to TRBJ2-7; 11 bases map to TRBD2. The V gene end was trimmed by 6 bases and the J gene end by 2 bases; junction bases not matched to a gene: 9. This CDR3 has 16 residues. Germline assignment: CDR1 SNHLY and CDR2 FYNNEI. In nucleotides, the CDR3 is TGTGCCAGCAGCGCGCCACTAGCGGGGGTCGCCTACGAGCAGTACTTC. Translated: CASSAPLAGVAYEQYF.

This rearrangement joins TRBV7-3 to TRBJ2-6; D might be TRBD1 (5 bases). Looked up from germline, CDR1 is SGHTA and CDR2 is FQGTGA. Between the trimmed V and J ends, which lost 2 bases and 0 bases, there was a span of 11 bases. This CDR3 spans 17 amino acids. DNA for the CDR3: TGTGCCAGCAGCTTACAGGGATCCCTCTCTGGGGCCAACGTCCTGACTTTC. This codes for CASSLQGSLSGANVLTF. Complete variable domain (other parts from reference TRBV7-3 and TRBJ2-6): GAGVSQTPSNKVTEKGKYVELRCDPISGHTALYWYRQSLGQGPEFLIYFQGTGAADDSGLPNDRFFAVRPEGSVSTLKIQRTERGDSAVYLCASSLQGSLSGANVLTFGAGSRLTVL.

The J gene is TRBJ2-2, the V gene TRBV7-9, with D unresolved. V was clipped by 2 bases and J by 1 base, with 11 bases between them. Germline V gene sequence: CDR1 SEHNR, CDR2 FQNEAQ (reference sequence). This CDR3 spans 16 amino acids. The CDR3 DNA reads as TGTGCCAGCAGCTTACTCTCAGACCGGAACACCGGGGAGCTGTTTTTT. Encoded protein: CASSLLSDRNTGELFF.

The chain uses TRBV10-3 and TRBJ2-1, with 8 nucleotides matching TRBD2. Germline CDR1 ENHRY, CDR2 SYGVKD. This CDR3 region has 14 residues. Unmatched junction bases numbered 4, after V lost 6 bases and J lost 3 bases. The CDR3, as DNA: TGTGCCATCAGCCCCGGGACTAGCTACAATGAGCAGTTCTTC. Amino acid sequence: CAISPGTSYNEQFF.

The chain employs TRBV5-1 and TRBJ2-2, with 8 bases lining up with TRBD2. Germline V gene data show CDR1 as SGHRS and CDR2 as YFSETQ. CDR3 length: 17 residues. J was trimmed by 5 bases and V by 4 bases; bases with no gene match: 13. The CDR3: CASSEGRGAGRTGELFF. CDR3 DNA sequence: TGCGCCAGCAGCGAAGGGCGGGGGGCCGGGAGAACCGGGGAGCTGTTTTTT. The variable domain in full, with the rest retrieved from reference TRBV5-1 and TRBJ2-2, is KAGVTQTPRYLIKTRGQQVTLSCSPISGHRSVSWYQQTPGQGLQFLFEYFSETQRNKGNFPGRFSGRQFSNSRSEMNVSTLELGDSALYLCASSEGRGAGRTGELFFGEGSRLTVL.

The V gene is TRBV4-1, the J gene TRBJ2-1; 9 bases line up with TRBD2. V gave up 1 base and J gave up 0 bases; unmatched junction bases: 4. Germline V gene lookup returns CDR1 MGHRA and CDR2 YSYEKL. This CDR3 is built from 17 residues. In DNA, the CDR3 is TGCGCCAGCAGCCAAGTGCGGGGGGGCCCCTCCTACAATGAGCAGTTCTTC. Residues: CASSQVRGGPSYNEQFF.

The chain employs TRBV7-2 and TRBJ2-5; 8 nucleotides line up with TRBD2. This CDR3 region has 16 residues. Germline V CDR1 and CDR2: SGHTA, FQGNSA. Germline trimming cut 6 bases from V and 3 bases from J; bases unmatched to any gene: 12. DNA for the CDR3: TGTGCCAGCAGGGACCGAGCGGGGGCCAACAAAGAGACCCAGTACTTC. This translates into CASRDRAGANKETQYF. Full variable domain (outside the CDR3, taken from reference TRBV7-2 and TRBJ2-5): GAGVSQSPSNKVTEKGKDVELRCDPISGHTALYWYRQSLGQGLEFLIYFQGNSAPDKSGLPSDRFSAERTGGSVSTLTIQRTQQEDSAVYLCASRDRAGANKETQYFGPGTRLLVL.

This rearrangement joins TRBV9 to TRBJ2-1, with 9 bases fitting TRBD1. The CDR3 runs to 15 residues. With 3 bases clipped from V and 7 bases from J, the junction kept 8 bases outside the gene matches. Germline loops: CDR1 SGDLS, CDR2 YYNGEE. For the CDR3, the DNA is TGTGCCAGCAGCGCCGGGGACAGGGTCGGGAATGAGCAGTTCTTC. Protein: CASSAGDRVGNEQFF.

CDR3 in amino acids: CASSLGGSGETQYF. The CDR3 DNA reads TGTGCCAGTAGTTTGGGGGGTAGCGGGGAGACCCAGTACTTC. V is TRBV19 and J is TRBJ2-5; 7 bases line up with TRBD2. The CDR3 has 14 residues. V lost 5 bases and J lost 5; bases outside the gene matches: 8. CDR1 is LNHDA and CDR2 is SQIVND in the germline V gene (reference sequence).

The chain has TRBV19 and TRBJ1-3, with a tentative D call TRBD1 (6 bases). Germline CDR1 and CDR2: LNHDA and SQIVND (reference sequence). V shed 5 bases and J shed 4 bases, with 15 bases lying between them. This CDR3 is 15 amino acids long. The CDR3 nucleotides are TGTGCCAGTAGTCCGGGGGCTGTTCAAGGAAACACCATATATTTT. This translates into CASSPGAVQGNTIYF.

J is TRBJ2-2 and V is TRBV2; 9 bases fit TRBD2. The V gene's germline CDR1 is SNHLY and CDR2 FYNNEI. The CDR3 is 15 amino acids. With 7 bases clipped from V and 7 bases from J, the junction kept 10 bases outside the gene matches. DNA of the CDR3: TGTGCCAGCACCGGCGGGGGGGCCGTGAACGGGGAGCTGTTTTTT. This encodes CASTGGGAVNGELFF.

This sequence joins TRBV6-5 and TRBJ2-7; 7 bases align to TRBD2. This CDR3 has 13 amino acids. V was pared by 8 bases and J by 7 bases, with 11 bases of the junction left unmatched. CDR1 MNHEY and CDR2 SVGAGI come from the germline V gene. CDR3 nucleotides: TGTGCCAGCCAGCGGGGTCCCACCGGGGAGCAGTACTTC. It is translated as CASQRGPTGEQYF.

The chain joins TRBV5-6 to TRBJ1-6, with 8 bases identical to TRBD1. Trimming removed 0 bases from V and 7 bases from J; junction bases left unmatched: 0. Per the germline V gene, CDR1 is SGHDT and CDR2 is YYEEEE. The CDR3 is 14 amino acids. In DNA, the CDR3 is TGTGCCAGCAGCTTGGGGACAGGGAATTCACCCCTCCACTTT. Translation: CASSLGTGNSPLHF.

The V call is TRBV2, the J call TRBJ1-1, with D unclear. The ends were cut back, 3 bases at V and 4 bases at J, with 9 bases in the middle. Germline V lookup: CDR1 SNHLY, CDR2 FYNNEI. This CDR3 region has 13 residues. DNA of the CDR3: TGTGCCAGCAGTGATTCGTTAGCCACTGAAGCTTTCTTT. It yields the protein CASSDSLATEAFF.

This rearrangement joins TRBV2 to TRBJ1-1, with 9 bases fitting TRBD1. Germline loops: CDR1 SNHLY, CDR2 FYNNEI. The CDR3 covers 15 residues. Trimming took 4 bases from V and 5 from J; bases not matched to a gene: 8. The CDR3 DNA reads TGTGCCAGCAGTGTACAGGGGGCCCCTAGGACTGAAGCTTTCTTT. The encoded protein is CASSVQGAPRTEAFF.

The V and J genes are TRBV6-5 and TRBJ1-5; 11 nucleotides agree with TRBD1. CDR1 is MNHEY and CDR2 is SVGAGI in the germline V gene. Losses at the gene ends were 3 bases for V and 5 bases for J; bases not matched to a gene: 3. The CDR3 contains 15 residues. The CDR3: CASSYWGQGDQPQHF. The CDR3 DNA reads as TGTGCCAGCAGTTATTGGGGACAGGGGGATCAGCCCCAGCATTTT.